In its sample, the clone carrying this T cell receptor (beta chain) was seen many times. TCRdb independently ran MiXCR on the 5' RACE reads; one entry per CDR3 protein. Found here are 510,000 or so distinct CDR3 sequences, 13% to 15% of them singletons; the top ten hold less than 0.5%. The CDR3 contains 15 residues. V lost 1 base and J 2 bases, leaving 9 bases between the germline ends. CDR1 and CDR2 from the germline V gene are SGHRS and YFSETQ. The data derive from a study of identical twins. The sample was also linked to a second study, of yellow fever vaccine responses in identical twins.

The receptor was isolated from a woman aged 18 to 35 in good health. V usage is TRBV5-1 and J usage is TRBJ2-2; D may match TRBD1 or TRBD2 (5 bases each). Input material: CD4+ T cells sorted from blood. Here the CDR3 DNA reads TGCGCCAGCAGCTTGAATGGGGGAAACACCGGGGAGCTGTTTTTT. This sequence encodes CASSLNGGNTGELFF. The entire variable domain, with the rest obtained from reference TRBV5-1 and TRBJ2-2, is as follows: KAGVTQTPRYLIKTRGQQVTLSCSPISGHRSVSWYQQTPGQGLQFLFEYFSETQRNKGNFPGRFSGRQFSNSRSEMNVSTLELGDSALYLCASSLNGGNTGELFFGEGSRLTVL.